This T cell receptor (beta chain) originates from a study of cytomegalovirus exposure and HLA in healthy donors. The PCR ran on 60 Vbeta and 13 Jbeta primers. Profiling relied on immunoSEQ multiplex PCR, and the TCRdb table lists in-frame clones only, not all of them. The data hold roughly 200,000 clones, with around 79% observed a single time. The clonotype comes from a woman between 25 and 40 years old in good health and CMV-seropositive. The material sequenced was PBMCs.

This CDR3 is CASSLTPGSTGANVLTF. The CDR3, as DNA: TGCGCCAGCAGCTTGACTCCGGGGAGTACTGGGGCCAACGTCCTGACTTTC. This chain joins TRBV5-1 and TRBJ2-6; the D gene is possibly TRBD2 (5 bases). The germline V gene has CDR1 SGHRS and CDR2 YFSETQ. This CDR3 comprises 17 residues. V was trimmed by 1 base and J by 2 bases, leaving 13 bases between them.